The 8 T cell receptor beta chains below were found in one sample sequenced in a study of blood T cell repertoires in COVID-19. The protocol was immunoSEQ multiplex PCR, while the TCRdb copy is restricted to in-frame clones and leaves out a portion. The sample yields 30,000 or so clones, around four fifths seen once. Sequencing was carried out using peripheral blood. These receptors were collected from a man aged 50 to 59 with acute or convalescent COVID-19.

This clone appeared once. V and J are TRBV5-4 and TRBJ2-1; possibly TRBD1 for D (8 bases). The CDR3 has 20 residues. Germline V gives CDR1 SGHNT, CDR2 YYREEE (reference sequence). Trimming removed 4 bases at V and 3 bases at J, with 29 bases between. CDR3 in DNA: TGTGCCAGCAGCCGGCGGGACAGGAGGATACTAGCGACGGGCTACAATGAGCAGTTCTTC. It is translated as CASSRRDRRILATGYNEQFF.

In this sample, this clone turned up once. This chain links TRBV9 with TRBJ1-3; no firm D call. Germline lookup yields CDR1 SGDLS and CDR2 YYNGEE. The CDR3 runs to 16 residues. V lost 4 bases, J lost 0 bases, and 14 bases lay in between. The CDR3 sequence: CASSPPPQYSGNTIYF. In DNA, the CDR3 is TGTGCCAGCAGCCCACCCCCACAGTACTCTGGAAACACCATATATTTT. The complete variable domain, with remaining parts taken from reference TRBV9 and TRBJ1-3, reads DSGVTQTPKHLITATGQRVTLRCSPRSGDLSVYWYQQSLDQGLQFLIQYYNGEERAKGNILERFSAQQFPDLHSELNLSSLELGDSALYFCASSPPPQYSGNTIYFGEGSWLTVV.

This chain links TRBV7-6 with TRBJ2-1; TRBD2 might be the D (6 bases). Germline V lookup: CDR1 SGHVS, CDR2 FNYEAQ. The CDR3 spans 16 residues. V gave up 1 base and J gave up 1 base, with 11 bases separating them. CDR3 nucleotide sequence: TGTGCCAGCAGCTTAGAAGTAGCGGAGTCCTACAATGAGCAGTTCTTC. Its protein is CASSLEVAESYNEQFF.

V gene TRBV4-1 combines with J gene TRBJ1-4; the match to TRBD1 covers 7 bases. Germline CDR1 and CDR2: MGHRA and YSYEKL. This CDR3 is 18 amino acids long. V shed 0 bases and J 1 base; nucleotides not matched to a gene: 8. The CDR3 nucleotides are TGCGCCAGCAGCCAAGACGAACAGGGGAAGATAACTAATGAAAAACTGTTTTTT. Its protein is CASSQDEQGKITNEKLFF.

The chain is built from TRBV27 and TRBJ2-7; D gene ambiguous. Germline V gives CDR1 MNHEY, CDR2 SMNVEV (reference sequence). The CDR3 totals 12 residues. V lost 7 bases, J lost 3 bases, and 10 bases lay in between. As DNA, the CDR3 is TGTGCCAGCACCTCAAACAGCTACGAGCAGTACTTC. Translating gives CASTSNSYEQYF.

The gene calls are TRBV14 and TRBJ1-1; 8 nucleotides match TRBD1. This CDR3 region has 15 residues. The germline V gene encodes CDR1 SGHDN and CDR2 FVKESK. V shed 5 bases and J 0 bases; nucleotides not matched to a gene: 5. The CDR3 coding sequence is TGTGCCAGCAGCGACAGACAGGGGTTGAACACTGAAGCTTTCTTT. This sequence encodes CASSDRQGLNTEAFF.

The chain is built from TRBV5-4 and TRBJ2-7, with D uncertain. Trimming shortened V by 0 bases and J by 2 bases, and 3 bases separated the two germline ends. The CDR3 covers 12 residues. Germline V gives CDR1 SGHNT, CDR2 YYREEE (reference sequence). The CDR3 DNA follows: TGTGCCAGCAGCTTGGACACCTACGAGCAGTACTTC. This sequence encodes CASSLDTYEQYF.

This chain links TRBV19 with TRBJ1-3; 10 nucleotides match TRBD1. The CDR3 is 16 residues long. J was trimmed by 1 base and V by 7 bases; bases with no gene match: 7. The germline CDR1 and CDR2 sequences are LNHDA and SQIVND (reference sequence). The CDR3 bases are TGTGCCAGTACCCCGACAGGGGGCGCGTCTGGAAACACCATATATTTT. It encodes CASTPTGGASGNTIYF.